This T cell receptor (beta chain) is drawn from a study of human versus mouse CDR3 diversity and MHC coevolution. Germline CDR1 is WNHNN and CDR2 is SYGVQD (reference sequence). V trimming: 3 bases; J trimming: 5 bases; junction bases outside the gene matches: 9. CDR3 length: 17 residues. Data came from immunoSEQ multiplex PCR; TCRdb stores just in-frame clones and leaves some out. The data contain tens of thousands of clones, approximately 94% of them singletons. Material for sequencing was naive CD4+ T cells from blood. Described subset: CD45RO-negative CD62L-positive naive CD4 T cells. The source is a person between 55 and 69 years old in good health. The chain employs TRBV10-1 and TRBJ2-3; 12 bases match TRBD2. The CDR3 protein is CASSENGLAGGKDTQYF. The CDR3 coding sequence is TGCGCCAGCAGTGAAAACGGGCTAGCGGGAGGGAAAGATACGCAGTATTTT.